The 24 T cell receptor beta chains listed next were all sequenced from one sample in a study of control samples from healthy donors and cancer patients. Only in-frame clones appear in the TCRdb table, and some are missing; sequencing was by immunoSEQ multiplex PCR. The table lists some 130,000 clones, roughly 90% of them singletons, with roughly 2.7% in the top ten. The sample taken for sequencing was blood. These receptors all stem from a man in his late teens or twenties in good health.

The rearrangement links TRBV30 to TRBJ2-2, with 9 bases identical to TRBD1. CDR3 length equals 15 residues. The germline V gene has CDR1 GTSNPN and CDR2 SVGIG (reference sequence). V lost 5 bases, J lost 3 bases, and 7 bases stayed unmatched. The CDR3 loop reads CAWRGQGRHTGELFF. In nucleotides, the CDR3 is TGTGCCTGGCGGGGACAGGGTCGGCACACCGGGGAGCTGTTTTTT.

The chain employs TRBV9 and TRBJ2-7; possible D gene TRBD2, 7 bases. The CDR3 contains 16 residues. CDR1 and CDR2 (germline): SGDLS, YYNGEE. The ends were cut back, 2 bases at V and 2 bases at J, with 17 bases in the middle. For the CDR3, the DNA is TGTGCCAGCAGCGTTGGAGGGGGGGTTGGAACCTACGAGCAGTACTTC. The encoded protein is CASSVGGGVGTYEQYF.

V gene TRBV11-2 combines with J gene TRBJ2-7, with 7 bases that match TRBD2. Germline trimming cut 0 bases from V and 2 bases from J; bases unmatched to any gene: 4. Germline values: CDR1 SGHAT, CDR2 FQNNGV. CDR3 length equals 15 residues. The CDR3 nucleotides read TGTGCCAGCAGCTTAGAAGCGGGGCTTACCTACGAGCAGTACTTC. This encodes CASSLEAGLTYEQYF.

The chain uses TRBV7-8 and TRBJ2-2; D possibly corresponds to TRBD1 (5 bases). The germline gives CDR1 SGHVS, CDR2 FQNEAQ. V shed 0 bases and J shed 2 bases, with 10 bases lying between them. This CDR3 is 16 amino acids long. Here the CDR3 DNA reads TGTGCCAGCAGCTTAGCGCCGACAGTCAACACCGGGGAGCTGTTTTTT. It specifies CASSLAPTVNTGELFF.

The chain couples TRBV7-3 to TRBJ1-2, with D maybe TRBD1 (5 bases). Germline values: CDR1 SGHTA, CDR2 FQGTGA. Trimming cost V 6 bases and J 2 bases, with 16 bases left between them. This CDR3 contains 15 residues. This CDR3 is CASRPKGPVNYGYTF. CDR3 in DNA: TGTGCCAGCAGACCGAAGGGACCGGTAAACTATGGCTACACCTTC.

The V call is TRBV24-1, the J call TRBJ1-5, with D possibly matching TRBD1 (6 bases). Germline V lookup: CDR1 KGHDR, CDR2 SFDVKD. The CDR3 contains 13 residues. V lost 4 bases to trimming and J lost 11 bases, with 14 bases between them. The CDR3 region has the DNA TGTGCCACCAGTGAAGGGGGGGGAGAGACCCAGCATTTT. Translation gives CATSEGGGETQHF.

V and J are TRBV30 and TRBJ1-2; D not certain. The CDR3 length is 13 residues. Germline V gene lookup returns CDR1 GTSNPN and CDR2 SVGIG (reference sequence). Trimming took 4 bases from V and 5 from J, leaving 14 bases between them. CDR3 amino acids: CAWTIKGGYGYTF. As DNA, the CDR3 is TGTGCCTGGACAATCAAAGGAGGGTATGGCTACACCTTC.

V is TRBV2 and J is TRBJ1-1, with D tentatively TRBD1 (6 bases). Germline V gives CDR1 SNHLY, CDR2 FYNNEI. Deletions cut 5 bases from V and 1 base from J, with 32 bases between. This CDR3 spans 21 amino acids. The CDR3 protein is CASSKHQPFIGAGTRNTEAFF. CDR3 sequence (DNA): TGTGCCAGCAGTAAACACCAGCCTTTTATAGGGGCAGGGACAAGGAACACTGAAGCTTTCTTT.

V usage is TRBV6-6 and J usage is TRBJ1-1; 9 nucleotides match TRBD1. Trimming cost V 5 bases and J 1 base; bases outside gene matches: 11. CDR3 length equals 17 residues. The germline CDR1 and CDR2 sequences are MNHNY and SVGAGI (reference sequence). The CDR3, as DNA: TGTGCCAGCAGTCTAAGGGACAGGGCGATGGGGAACACTGAAGCTTTCTTT. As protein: CASSLRDRAMGNTEAFF.

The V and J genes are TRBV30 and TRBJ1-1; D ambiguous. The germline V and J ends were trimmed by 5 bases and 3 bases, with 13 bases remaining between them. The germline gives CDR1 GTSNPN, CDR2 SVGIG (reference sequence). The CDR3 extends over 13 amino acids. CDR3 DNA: TGTGCCTGGGGCCGGGGTTTCGACACTGAAGCTTTCTTT. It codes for CAWGRGFDTEAFF. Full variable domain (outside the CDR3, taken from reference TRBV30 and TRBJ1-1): SQTIHQWPATLVQPVGSPLSLECTVEGTSNPNLYWYRQAAGRGLQLLFYSVGIGQISSEVPQNLSASRPQDRQFILSSKKLLLSDSGFYLCAWGRGFDTEAFFGQGTRLTVV.

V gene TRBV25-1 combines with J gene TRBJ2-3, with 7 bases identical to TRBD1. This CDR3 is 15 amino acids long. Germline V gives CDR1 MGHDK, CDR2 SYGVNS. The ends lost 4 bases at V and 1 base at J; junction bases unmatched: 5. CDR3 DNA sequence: TGTGCCAGCAGTGTAGGACAGGAAGGCACAGATACGCAGTATTTT. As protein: CASSVGQEGTDTQYF.

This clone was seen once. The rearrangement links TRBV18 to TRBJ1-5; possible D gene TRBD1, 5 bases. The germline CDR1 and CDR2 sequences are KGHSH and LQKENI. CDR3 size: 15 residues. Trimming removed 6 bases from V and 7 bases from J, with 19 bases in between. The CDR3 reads CASSGTEGAGQPQHF. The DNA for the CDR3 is TGTGCCAGCTCGGGGACCGAAGGGGCGGGGCAGCCCCAGCATTTT.

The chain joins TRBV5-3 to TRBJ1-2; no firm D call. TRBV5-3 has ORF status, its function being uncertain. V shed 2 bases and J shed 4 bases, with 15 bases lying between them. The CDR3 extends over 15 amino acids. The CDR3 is CARSLLSLKAYGYTF. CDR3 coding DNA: TGTGCCAGAAGCTTACTGTCTCTCAAGGCCTATGGCTACACCTTC.

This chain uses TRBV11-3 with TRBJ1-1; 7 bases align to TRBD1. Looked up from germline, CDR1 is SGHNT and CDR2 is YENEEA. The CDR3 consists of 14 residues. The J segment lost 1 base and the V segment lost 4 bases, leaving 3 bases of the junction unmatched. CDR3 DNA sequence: TGTGCCAGCAGCTCGGGACAGACGAACACTGAAGCTTTCTTT. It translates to CASSSGQTNTEAFF.

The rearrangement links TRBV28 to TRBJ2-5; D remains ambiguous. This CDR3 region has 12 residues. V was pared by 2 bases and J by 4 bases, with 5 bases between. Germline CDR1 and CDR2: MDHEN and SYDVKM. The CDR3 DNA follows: TGTGCCAGCAGTTTAGTCCGAGAGACCCAGTACTTC. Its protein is CASSLVRETQYF.

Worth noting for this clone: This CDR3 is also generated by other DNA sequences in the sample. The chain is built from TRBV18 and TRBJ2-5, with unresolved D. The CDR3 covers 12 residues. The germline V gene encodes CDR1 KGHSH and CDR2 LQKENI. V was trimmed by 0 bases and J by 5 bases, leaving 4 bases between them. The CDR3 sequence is CASSPPGETQYF. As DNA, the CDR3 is TGTGCCAGCTCACCACCGGGGGAGACCCAGTACTTC.

DNA of the CDR3: TGTGCCAGCAGTTACAAGGAGGGGGGCACTGAAGCTTTCTTT. Encoded protein: CASSYKEGGTEAFF. The rearrangement links TRBV6-5 to TRBJ1-1; D possibly corresponds to TRBD1 (6 bases). The CDR3 loop spans 14 amino acids. Germline CDR1 and CDR2: MNHEY and SVGAGI. Trimming removed 2 bases at V and 4 bases at J, with 11 bases between.

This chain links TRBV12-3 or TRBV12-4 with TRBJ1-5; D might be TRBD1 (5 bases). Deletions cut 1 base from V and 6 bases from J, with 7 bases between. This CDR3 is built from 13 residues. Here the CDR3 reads CASSLGDFQPQHF. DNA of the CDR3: TGTGCCAGCAGTTTAGGGGACTTTCAGCCCCAGCATTTT.

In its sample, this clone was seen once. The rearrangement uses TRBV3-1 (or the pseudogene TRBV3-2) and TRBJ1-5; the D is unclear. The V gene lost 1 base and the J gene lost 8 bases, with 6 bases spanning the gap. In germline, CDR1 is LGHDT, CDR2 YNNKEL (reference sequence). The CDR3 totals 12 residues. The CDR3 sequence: CASSQASEPQHF. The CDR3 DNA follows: TGTGCCAGCAGCCAAGCATCTGAGCCCCAGCATTTT.

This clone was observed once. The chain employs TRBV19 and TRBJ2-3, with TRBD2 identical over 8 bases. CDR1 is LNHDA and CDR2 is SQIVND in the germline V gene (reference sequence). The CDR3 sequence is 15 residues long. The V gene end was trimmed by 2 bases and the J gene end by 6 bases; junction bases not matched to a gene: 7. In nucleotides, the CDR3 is TGTGCCAGTAGTATAACCCACGGGGGGGCGGATACGCAGTATTTT. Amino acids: CASSITHGGADTQYF.

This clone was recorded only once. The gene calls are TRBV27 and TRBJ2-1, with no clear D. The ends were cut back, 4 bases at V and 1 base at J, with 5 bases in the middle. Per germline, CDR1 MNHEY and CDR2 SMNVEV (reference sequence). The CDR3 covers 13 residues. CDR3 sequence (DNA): TGTGCCAGCAGTTATGAGTCCTACAATGAGCAGTTCTTC. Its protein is CASSYESYNEQFF.

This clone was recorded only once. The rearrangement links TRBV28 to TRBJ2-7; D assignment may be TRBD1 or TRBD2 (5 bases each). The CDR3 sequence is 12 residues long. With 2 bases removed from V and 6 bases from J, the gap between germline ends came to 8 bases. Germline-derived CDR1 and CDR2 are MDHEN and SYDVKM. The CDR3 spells CASSLGGTEQYV. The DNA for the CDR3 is TGTGCCAGCAGTTTAGGGGGTACCGAGCAGTACGTC.

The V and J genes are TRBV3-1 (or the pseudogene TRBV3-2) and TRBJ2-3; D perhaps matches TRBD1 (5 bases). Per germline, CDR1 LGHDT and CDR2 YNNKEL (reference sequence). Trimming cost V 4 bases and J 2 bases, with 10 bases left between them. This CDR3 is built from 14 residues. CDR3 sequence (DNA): TGTGCCAGCAGCCTGACAGAACACACAGATACGCAGTATTTT. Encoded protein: CASSLTEHTDTQYF.

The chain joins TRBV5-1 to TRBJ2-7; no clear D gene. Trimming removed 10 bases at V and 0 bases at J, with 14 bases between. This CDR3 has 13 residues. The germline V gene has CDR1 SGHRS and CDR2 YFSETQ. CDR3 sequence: CASMGGSSYEQYF. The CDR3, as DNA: TGCGCCTCCATGGGCGGAAGCTCCTACGAGCAGTACTTC.